Shown below are 27 T cell receptor beta chains from a single sample sequenced in a study of T cells after yellow fever vaccination. TCRdb reprocessed the 5' RACE reads via MiXCR and lists one record per CDR3 protein. The table records under 150,000 distinct CDR3 sequences, less than 9.5% of them present only once. The sample consisted of CD4+ T cells sorted from PBMCs, taken 5 days after the yellow fever booster vaccination. These TCRs come from a man aged 25 to 40 who received the YFV17D yellow fever vaccine.

There are many counts of this clonotype. The chain recombines TRBV28 with TRBJ2-7, with 8 positions matching TRBD2. CDR1 and CDR2 from the germline V gene are MDHEN and SYDVKM. The CDR3 extends over 16 amino acids. The V segment lost 6 bases and the J segment 0 bases; nucleotides outside the gene matches: 10. The CDR3 DNA reads as TGTGCCAGCAGCAAACTAGGGACTAGAAGCTCCTACGAGCAGTACTTC. This encodes CASSKLGTRSSYEQYF.

The V gene is TRBV2, the J gene TRBJ1-1; D perhaps matches TRBD1 (6 bases). Trimming removed 6 bases from V and 0 bases from J, with 17 bases in between. This CDR3 contains 16 residues. Germline V gene lookup returns CDR1 SNHLY and CDR2 FYNNEI. CDR3 coding DNA: TGTGCCAGCAGGATTGGGACACCTACTATGAACACTGAAGCTTTCTTT. Translation: CASRIGTPTMNTEAFF.

This clonotype was found many times. The rearrangement links TRBV3-1 to TRBJ2-1; 11 bases line up with TRBD2. V lost 4 bases to trimming and J lost 8 bases; unmatched junction nucleotides: 10. Germline values: CDR1 LGHDT, CDR2 YNNKEL (reference sequence). This CDR3 spans 16 amino acids. CDR3 DNA sequence: TGTGCCAGCAGCCCAAGGGGACCACTAGCGGGAGATGAGCAGTTCTTC. This translates into CASSPRGPLAGDEQFF.

This clonotype has at least ten counts. The CDR3 DNA follows: TGCGCCAGCAGCTTGGGAGCGATTCAGGATACGCAGTATTTT. It codes for CASSLGAIQDTQYF. The V call is TRBV5-1, the J call TRBJ2-3; D is ambiguous. Deletions cut 0 bases from V and 6 bases from J, with 11 bases between. The V gene's germline CDR1 is SGHRS and CDR2 YFSETQ. This CDR3 region has 14 residues.

This clonotype was observed many times. CDR3 DNA sequence: TGCAGCGCAGGGAGGCCCTACGAGCAGTACTTC. Translation: CSAGRPYEQYF. The gene calls are TRBV29-1 and TRBJ2-7, with a possible D match to TRBD2 (6 bases). Germline CDR1 SQVTM, CDR2 ANQGSEA. V shed 7 bases and J shed 2 bases, with 9 bases lying between them. The CDR3 covers 11 residues.

This clonotype occurred a few times. The genes are TRBV12-3 or TRBV12-4 and TRBJ1-5; the D gene is possibly TRBD1 (6 bases). The CDR3 is 16 residues long. V was clipped by 1 base and J by 3 bases, with 13 bases between them. CDR3 sequence reads: CASSLVGGRANQPQHF. The CDR3 region has the DNA TGTGCCAGCAGTTTAGTGGGGGGGCGCGCCAATCAGCCCCAGCATTTT.

This clonotype was seen at least ten times. The chain combines TRBV12-3 or TRBV12-4 with TRBJ2-2; 7 bases are shared with TRBD2. There are 13 residues in the CDR3. Trimming took 5 bases from V and 6 from J; bases not matched to a gene: 3. CDR3 DNA sequence: TGTGCCAGCAGTCCCGGGGGGTCCGGGGAGCTGTTTTTT. As protein: CASSPGGSGELFF.

The chain links TRBV5-1 to TRBJ2-3, with D possibly being TRBD1 (6 bases). Deletions cut 4 bases from V and 4 bases from J, with 13 bases between. Germline lookup yields CDR1 SGHRS and CDR2 YFSETQ. This CDR3 has 14 residues. The CDR3 DNA reads as TGCGCCAGCAGCGCCGACAGGTCCCCAGATACGCAGTATTTT. Protein sequence: CASSADRSPDTQYF.

This clonotype has at least ten counts. The chain is built from TRBV2 and TRBJ2-6; 7 bases align to TRBD1. The CDR3 is made up of 16 amino acids. Unmatched junction bases numbered 12, after V lost 11 bases and J lost 2 bases. CDR1 is SNHLY and CDR2 is FYNNEI in the germline V gene. CDR3 loop: CAGSGTDSTGANVLTF. As DNA, the CDR3 is TGTGCCGGCTCCGGGACAGACTCAACTGGGGCCAACGTCCTGACTTTC. The variable domain in full, with the rest retrieved from reference TRBV2 and TRBJ2-6, is EPEVTQTPSHQVTQMGQEVILRCVPISNHLYFYWYRQILGQKVEFLVSFYNNEISEKSEIFDDQFSVERPDGSNFTLKIRSTKLEDSAMYFCAGSGTDSTGANVLTFGAGSRLTVL.

This clonotype was recorded many times. The chain joins TRBV7-8 to TRBJ2-1; TRBD2 is a possible D gene (7 bases). The CDR3 extends over 14 amino acids. V was trimmed by 10 bases and J by 6 bases, leaving 19 bases between them. In germline, CDR1 is SGHVS, CDR2 FQNEAQ. DNA of the CDR3: TGTGCCATCCCACTGGGGAGGGGGGGCAATGAGCAGTTCTTC. Its translation is CAIPLGRGGNEQFF.

This clonotype was seen at least ten times. This sequence joins TRBV2 and TRBJ2-7; 10 bases line up with TRBD2. Germline values: CDR1 SNHLY, CDR2 FYNNEI. V was pared by 6 bases and J by 7 bases, with 12 bases of the junction left unmatched. The CDR3 is 15 residues long. This CDR3 reads CASSRSGRGSGEQYF. The DNA for the CDR3 is TGTGCCAGCAGCCGAAGCGGGAGGGGTTCCGGAGAGCAGTACTTC.

This clonotype was counted ten times or more. The chain recombines TRBV19 with TRBJ2-7, with D maybe TRBD1 (6 bases). Germline CDR1 LNHDA, CDR2 SQIVND (reference sequence). The CDR3 is 15 amino acids. The V end lost 4 bases, the J end lost 0 bases, and 13 bases lay between the germline ends. DNA of the CDR3: TGTGCCAGTAGTAAAGGACAGACCAGCTCCTACGAGCAGTACTTC. Protein sequence: CASSKGQTSSYEQYF.

This clonotype has at least ten counts. The chain joins TRBV11-1 to TRBJ2-6, with TRBD2 identical over 9 bases. With 7 bases clipped from V and 5 bases from J, the junction kept 18 bases outside the gene matches. Looked up from germline, CDR1 is SGHAT and CDR2 is FQDESV (reference sequence). The CDR3 has 19 amino acids. CDR3 region: CASTPTRAGGPLWANVLTF. DNA of the CDR3: TGTGCCAGCACACCGACTAGAGCGGGAGGCCCCCTCTGGGCCAACGTCCTGACTTTC.

This clonotype was counted ten times or more. The J gene is TRBJ2-3, the V gene TRBV7-9; D ambiguous. This CDR3 has 11 residues. Trimming took off 3 bases at V and 6 bases at J, with 4 bases between the two ends. In germline, CDR1 is SEHNR, CDR2 FQNEAQ (reference sequence). DNA for the CDR3: TGTGCCAGCAGCTTCCCTGATACGCAGTATTTT. Encoded protein: CASSFPDTQYF. Complete variable domain (other parts from reference TRBV7-9 and TRBJ2-3): DTGVSQNPRHKITKRGQNVTFRCDPISEHNRLYWYRQTLGQGPEFLTYFQNEAQLEKSRLLSDRFSAERPKGSFSTLEIQRTEQGDSAMYLCASSFPDTQYFGPGTRLTVL.

This clonotype has ten or more counts. The chain joins TRBV29-1 to TRBJ2-5; possibly TRBD1 or TRBD2 for D (5 bases each). Looked up from germline, CDR1 is SQVTM and CDR2 is ANQGSEA. The CDR3 runs to 13 residues. Trimming took off 2 bases at V and 5 bases at J, with 12 bases between the two ends. For the CDR3, the DNA is TGCAGCGTTGAACTTCGGGGCTTGGAGACCCAGTACTTC. Translating it yields CSVELRGLETQYF. The full variable domain, its missing parts supplied by reference TRBV29-1 and TRBJ2-5, is SAVISQKPSRDICQRGTSLTIQCQVDSQVTMMFWYRQQPGQSLTLIATANQGSEATYESGFVIDKFPISRPNLTFSTLTVSNMSPEDSSIYLCSVELRGLETQYFGPGTRLLVL.

This clonotype appeared many times. The CDR3 DNA is TGCGCCAGCAGTGAGACTAGCGGGAGCACAGATACGCAGTATTTT. Translation: CASSETSGSTDTQYF. This rearrangement joins TRBV10-1 to TRBJ2-3, with 9 bases lining up with TRBD2. Germline V lookup: CDR1 WNHNN, CDR2 SYGVQD (reference sequence). The CDR3 spans 15 residues. The junction had 0 bases not matched to a gene; V was cut back by 2 bases and J by 0 bases.

This clonotype came up a few times. The gene calls are TRBV30 and TRBJ2-2, with D maybe TRBD2 (6 bases). Trimming removed 2 bases at V and 5 bases at J, with 12 bases between. This CDR3 is 14 amino acids long. Germline loops: CDR1 GTSNPN, CDR2 SVGIG (reference sequence). In DNA, the CDR3 is TGTGCCTGGAGTCGGGGGAGCGGGACCGGGGAGCTGTTTTTT. Translation: CAWSRGSGTGELFF.

This clonotype was counted at least ten times. V gene TRBV5-1 combines with J gene TRBJ2-7; D gene ambiguous. This CDR3 is 14 amino acids long. The germline V gene has CDR1 SGHRS and CDR2 YFSETQ. Between the trimmed V and J ends, which lost 3 bases and 0 bases, there was a span of 10 bases. CDR3: CASSSSLGSYEQYF. DNA for the CDR3: TGCGCCAGCAGCTCGAGTTTGGGCTCCTACGAGCAGTACTTC.

This clonotype came up once. A much larger clone differs from this one at a single base, so this may be a read error. The V and J genes are TRBV5-6 and TRBJ2-1, with 7 bases matching TRBD1. This CDR3 comprises 14 residues. Germline CDR1 reads SGHDT; CDR2 reads YYEEEE. This CDR3 is CASSRRQGGNAQFF. The DNA for the CDR3 is TGTGCCAGCAGCCGACGACAGGGTGGCAATGCGCAGTTCTTC.

The gene calls are TRBV12-3 or TRBV12-4 and TRBJ2-7; tentatively, D is TRBD2 (6 bases). V shed 3 bases and J shed 7 bases, with 13 bases lying between them. The CDR3 is made up of 13 amino acids. CDR3: CASSFGRNGEQYF. The CDR3 coding sequence is TGTGCCAGCAGTTTTGGGAGGAATGGGGAGCAGTACTTC.

This clonotype was observed a few times. The chain is built from TRBV20-1 and TRBJ2-7; maybe TRBD2 (5 bases). Germline V gene data show CDR1 as DFQATT and CDR2 as SNEGSKA (reference sequence). Trimming shortened V by 0 bases and J by 7 bases, and 10 bases separated the two germline ends. This CDR3 comprises 12 residues. The CDR3, as DNA: TGCAGTGCTAGAGATTGGCCGGGGGAGCAGTACTTC. The encoded protein is CSARDWPGEQYF.

Many counts were recorded for this clonotype. The chain uses TRBV20-1 and TRBJ2-1; D not certain. V lost 3 bases and J 9 bases, leaving 12 bases between the germline ends. The CDR3 extends over 12 amino acids. From germline, CDR1 is DFQATT and CDR2 SNEGSKA (reference sequence). CDR3 in amino acids: CSASAGATEQFF. The CDR3, as DNA: TGCAGTGCTAGTGCCGGAGCCACTGAGCAGTTCTTC.

As for this clonotype: A single base separates this from a much larger clone, so it may be a read error. This rearrangement joins TRBV29-1 to TRBJ2-5; 7 bases fit TRBD1. Per the germline V gene, CDR1 is SQVTM and CDR2 is ANQGSEA. Losses at the gene ends were 8 bases for V and 5 bases for J; bases not matched to a gene: 11. This CDR3 has 13 amino acids. The CDR3 here is CSIPDRVGETQYF. CDR3 DNA: TGCAGCATCCCCGACAGGGTGGGCGAGACCCAGTACTTC.

This clonotype was observed many times. The rearrangement uses TRBV5-1 and TRBJ2-5; 8 bases map to TRBD1. V was clipped by 1 base and J by 4 bases; unmatched bases: 6. The germline gives CDR1 SGHRS, CDR2 YFSETQ. The CDR3 length is 15 residues. Here the CDR3 reads CASSLFSRGPETQYF. CDR3 bases: TGCGCCAGCAGCTTGTTTTCCAGGGGGCCAGAGACCCAGTACTTC.

This clonotype was picked up a small number of times. This chain uses TRBV12-3 or TRBV12-4 with TRBJ2-7, with D unclear. This CDR3 has 15 amino acids. V dropped 1 base and J dropped 0 bases, with 10 bases sitting between them. CDR3 bases: TGTGCCAGCAGTTTAGTTAGCCGCCCCTCCTACGAGCAGTACTTC. It is translated as CASSLVSRPSYEQYF.

This clonotype has a count of ten or more. The DNA for the CDR3 is TGTGCCAGCAGCTTAAGACTAGCGGGAGGGCCTAGCTGGGAAGAGACCCAGTACTTC. As protein: CASSLRLAGGPSWEETQYF. The chain is built from TRBV7-7 and TRBJ2-5, with 14 bases aligning to TRBD2. V lost 2 bases to trimming and J lost 3 bases; unmatched junction nucleotides: 11. Germline V gene sequence: CDR1 SSHAT, CDR2 FNYEAQ (reference sequence). This CDR3 contains 19 residues.

This clonotype was recorded many times. Relative to the germline gene, one junction end is altered; a read error may explain this. The chain employs TRBV20-1 and TRBJ2-7, with D possibly matching TRBD1 (5 bases). Germline V gene lookup returns CDR1 DFQATT and CDR2 SNEGSKA (reference sequence). The CDR3 spans 13 residues. The CDR3 region has the DNA TGCAGTGCCAGAGAAGGGGCGCGAAGGGAGCAGTACTTC. It is translated as CSAREGARREQYF.